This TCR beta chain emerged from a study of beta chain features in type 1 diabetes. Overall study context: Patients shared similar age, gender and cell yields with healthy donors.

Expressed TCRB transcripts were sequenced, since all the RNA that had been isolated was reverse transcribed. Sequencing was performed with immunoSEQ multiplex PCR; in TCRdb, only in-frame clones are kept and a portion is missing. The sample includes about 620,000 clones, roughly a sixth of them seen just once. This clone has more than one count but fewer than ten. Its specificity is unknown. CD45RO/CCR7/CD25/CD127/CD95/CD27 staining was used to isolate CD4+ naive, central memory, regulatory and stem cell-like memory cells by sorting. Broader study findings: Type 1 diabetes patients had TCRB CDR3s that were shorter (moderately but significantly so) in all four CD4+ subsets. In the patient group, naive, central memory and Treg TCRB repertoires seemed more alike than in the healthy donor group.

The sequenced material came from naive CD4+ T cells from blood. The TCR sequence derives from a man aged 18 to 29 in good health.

Written as DNA, the CDR3 is TGTGCCAGCAGTGGTCTAAGTCGGGCGGGCAATGAGCAGTTCTTC. It codes for CASSGLSRAGNEQFF. The chain combines TRBV2 with TRBJ2-1, with a possible D match to TRBD2 (5 bases). V gave up 4 bases and J gave up 6 bases, with 16 bases separating them. This CDR3 comprises 15 residues. CDR1 and CDR2 from the germline V gene are SNHLY and FYNNEI.